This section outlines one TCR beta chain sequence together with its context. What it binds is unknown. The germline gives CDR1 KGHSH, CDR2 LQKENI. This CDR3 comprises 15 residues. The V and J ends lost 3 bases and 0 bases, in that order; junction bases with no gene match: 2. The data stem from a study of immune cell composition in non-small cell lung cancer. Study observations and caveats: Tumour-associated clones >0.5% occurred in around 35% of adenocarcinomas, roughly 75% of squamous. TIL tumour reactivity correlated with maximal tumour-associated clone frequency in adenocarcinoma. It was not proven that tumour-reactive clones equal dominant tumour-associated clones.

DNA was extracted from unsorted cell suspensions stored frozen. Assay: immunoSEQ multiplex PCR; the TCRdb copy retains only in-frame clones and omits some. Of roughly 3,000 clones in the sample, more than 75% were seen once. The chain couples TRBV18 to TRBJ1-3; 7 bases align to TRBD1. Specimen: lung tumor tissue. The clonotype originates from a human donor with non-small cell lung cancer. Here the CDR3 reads CASSPTGDSGNTIYF. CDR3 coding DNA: TGTGCCAGCTCACCTACAGGGGACTCTGGAAACACCATATATTTT.